The 17 T cell receptor beta chains reported below all come from one sample, sequenced in a study of OX40 agonist ivuxolimab in advanced cancers. TCRdb's table, derived via immunoSEQ multiplex PCR, lists solely in-frame clones and lacks some. The table shows about 48,000 clones, with about 83% occurring only once. The material was CD4+ or CD8+ T cells sorted from blood, obtained in a trial of the OX40 agonist ivuxolimab. Every receptor here comes from an adult with an advanced solid tumor such as melanoma, head and neck, liver or kidney cancer.

J is TRBJ1-6 and V is TRBV10-3; D is uncertain. Germline CDR1 reads ENHRY; CDR2 reads SYGVKD. Trimming shortened V by 3 bases and J by 6 bases, and 15 bases separated the two germline ends. This CDR3 has 16 amino acids. The CDR3 loop is CAISDAAGRFNSPLHF. In nucleotides, the CDR3 is TGTGCCATCAGTGACGCTGCGGGGAGATTTAATTCACCCCTCCACTTT.

The chain has TRBV7-2 and TRBJ1-3; D is ambiguous. This CDR3 has 12 amino acids. V lost 6 bases, J lost 4 bases, and 7 bases lay in between. Germline V gives CDR1 SGHTA, CDR2 FQGNSA. CDR3 DNA: TGTGCCAGCAGGGTTGGCGGAAACACCATATATTTT. The encoded protein is CASRVGGNTIYF.

This clone was observed a few times. V gene TRBV7-9 combines with J gene TRBJ1-2, with a weak D call TRBD1 (6 bases). CDR3 length equals 15 residues. Deletions cut 5 bases from V and 4 bases from J, with 17 bases between. Germline CDR1 is SEHNR and CDR2 is FQNEAQ (reference sequence). CDR3 coding DNA: TGTGCCAGCAGCGTCTCGGGGGGCCCCTCCTATGGCTACACCTTC. As protein: CASSVSGGPSYGYTF.

This clone was picked up one time. The CDR3 loop is CASSQGRYEQFF. CDR3 DNA: TGTGCCAGCAGCCAAGGACGTTATGAGCAGTTCTTC. The rearrangement links TRBV4-2 to TRBJ2-1, with D unclear. CDR3 length equals 12 residues. With 1 base removed from V and 8 bases from J, the gap between germline ends came to 6 bases. The germline gives CDR1 LGHNA, CDR2 YNFKEQ.

The V call is TRBV13, the J call TRBJ1-2; possibly TRBD1 for D (5 bases). Germline assignment: CDR1 PRHDT and CDR2 FYEKMQ (reference sequence). The V end was cut by 2 bases, the J end by 0 bases, with 16 bases between. CDR3 length: 17 amino acids. The CDR3 region has the DNA TGTGCCAGCAGCTTATCGGGGGGTACTAACACTAACTATGGCTACACCTTC. Amino acids: CASSLSGGTNTNYGYTF. The variable domain in full, completed from reference TRBV13 and TRBJ1-2, reads AAGVIQSPRHLIKEKRETATLKCYPIPRHDTVYWYQQGPGQDPQFLISFYEKMQSDKGSIPDRFSAQQFSDYHSELNMSSLELGDSALYFCASSLSGGTNTNYGYTFGSGTRLTVV.

This rearrangement joins TRBV20-1 to TRBJ2-3; D gene unclear. Germline V gene lookup returns CDR1 DFQATT and CDR2 SNEGSKA (reference sequence). The V and J ends lost 1 base and 5 bases respectively, with 4 bases between them. The CDR3 is 11 residues long. CDR3 coding DNA: TGCAGTGCTAGAGGGGGAGATACGCAGTATTTT. Residues: CSARGGDTQYF.

The chain uses TRBV7-9 and TRBJ2-5, with TRBD1 identical over 10 bases. With V trimmed by 4 bases and J by 2 bases, 1 base remained unmatched. Looked up from germline, CDR1 is SEHNR and CDR2 is FQNEAQ (reference sequence). This CDR3 is 14 amino acids long. CDR3 sequence: CASSWTGGQETQYF. The CDR3 bases are TGTGCCAGCAGCTGGACAGGGGGGCAAGAGACCCAGTACTTC.

The chain couples TRBV30 to TRBJ1-1; D might be TRBD1 (5 bases). Per the germline V gene, CDR1 is GTSNPN and CDR2 is SVGIG (reference sequence). The CDR3 covers 12 residues. The V end was cut by 1 base, the J end by 9 bases, with 12 bases between. The CDR3 DNA follows: TGTGCCTGGAGTGCCTGGCGGGGGAAAGCTTTCTTT. This sequence encodes CAWSAWRGKAFF.

This rearrangement joins TRBV7-2 to TRBJ2-7; D possibly corresponds to TRBD1 (5 bases). The CDR3 runs to 14 residues. The V gene's germline CDR1 is SGHTA and CDR2 FQGNSA. V was pared by 1 base and J by 3 bases, with 10 bases between. The DNA for the CDR3 is TGTGCCAGCAGCTTAGGCAGGGCAAACTACGAGCAGTACTTC. Residues: CASSLGRANYEQYF.

This clone was picked up one time. This chain joins TRBV11-3 and TRBJ2-1; D might be TRBD1 or TRBD2, each matching 5 bases. Trimming left V 6 bases short and J 5 bases short, with 5 bases between. In germline, CDR1 is SGHNT, CDR2 YENEEA. The CDR3 totals 11 residues. This CDR3 reads CASRGDNEQFF. For the CDR3, the DNA is TGTGCCAGCAGGGGGGACAATGAGCAGTTCTTC.

This chain links TRBV7-2 with TRBJ2-5; no definite D call. The CDR3 runs 13 residues. Germline CDR1 and CDR2: SGHTA and FQGNSA. The germline V and J ends were trimmed by 2 bases and 1 base, with 5 bases remaining between them. CDR3 protein: CASSLKAQETQYF. The CDR3 DNA reads as TGTGCCAGCAGCTTAAAAGCCCAAGAGACCCAGTACTTC.

The chain uses TRBV7-2 and TRBJ1-1; no clear D gene. The CDR3 runs to 13 residues. Germline values: CDR1 SGHTA, CDR2 FQGNSA. V was clipped by 2 bases and J by 1 base, with 5 bases between them. The CDR3 loop reads CASSLWGNTEAFF. CDR3 nucleotides: TGTGCCAGCAGCTTATGGGGGAACACTGAAGCTTTCTTT.

The V call is TRBV19, the J call TRBJ2-1; D call uncertain. Germline V CDR1 and CDR2: LNHDA, SQIVND (reference sequence). V was cut by 2 bases and J by 7 bases, with 18 bases left in between. The CDR3 covers 16 residues. Written as DNA, the CDR3 is TGTGCCAGTAGTATAACCGGGTATAAAGCGAAAAATGAGCAGTTCTTC. This encodes CASSITGYKAKNEQFF.

The CDR3 region is CASSLWGNEQFF. CDR3 DNA: TGTGCCAGCAGCTTGTGGGGGAATGAGCAGTTCTTC. The J gene is TRBJ2-1, the V gene TRBV7-3; D tentatively fits TRBD1 or TRBD2 (5 bases each). The CDR3 runs 12 residues. The V gene's germline CDR1 is SGHTA and CDR2 FQGTGA. V was trimmed by 3 bases and J by 7 bases, leaving 7 bases between them.

The genes are TRBV18 and TRBJ1-5; tentatively, D is TRBD1 (6 bases). The CDR3 is 14 residues long. With 2 bases removed from V and 8 bases from J, the gap between germline ends came to 13 bases. Germline V gene sequence: CDR1 KGHSH, CDR2 LQKENI. CDR3 nucleotide sequence: TGTGCCAGCTCACCATTGGGGGCAGGGGAGCCCCAGCATTTT. This encodes CASSPLGAGEPQHF. Drawing the rest from reference TRBV18 and TRBJ1-5, the complete variable domain is NAGVMQNPRHLVRRRGQEARLRCSPMKGHSHVYWYRQLPEEGLKFMVYLQKENIIDESGMPKERFSAEFPKEGPSILRIQQVVRGDSAAYFCASSPLGAGEPQHFGDGTRLSIL.

The rearrangement joins TRBV4-1 to TRBJ2-5; the match to TRBD2 covers 9 bases. Germline loops: CDR1 MGHRA, CDR2 YSYEKL. The CDR3 is made up of 16 amino acids. V gave up 1 base and J gave up 1 base; unmatched junction bases: 4. The DNA for the CDR3 is TGCGCCAGCAGCCAAGGAGCGGGGGGCCTCCAAGAGACCCAGTACTTC. Its protein is CASSQGAGGLQETQYF.

This clone was seen just once. The chain employs TRBV7-9 and TRBJ1-1; D is perhaps TRBD1 (5 bases). Looked up from germline, CDR1 is SEHNR and CDR2 is FQNEAQ (reference sequence). The length of the CDR3 is 15 residues. Trimming left V 0 bases short and J 1 base short, with 9 bases between. The CDR3 sequence: CASSLADRANTEAFF. For the CDR3, the DNA is TGTGCCAGCAGCTTAGCCGACAGAGCGAACACTGAAGCTTTCTTT.